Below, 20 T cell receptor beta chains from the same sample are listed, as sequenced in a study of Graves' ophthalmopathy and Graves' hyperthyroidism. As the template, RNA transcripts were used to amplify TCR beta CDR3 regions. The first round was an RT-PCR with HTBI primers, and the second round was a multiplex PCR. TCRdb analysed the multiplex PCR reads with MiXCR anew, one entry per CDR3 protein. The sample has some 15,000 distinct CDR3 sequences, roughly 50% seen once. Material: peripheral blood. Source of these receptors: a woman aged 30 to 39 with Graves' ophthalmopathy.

As DNA, the CDR3 is TGTGCCAGCAGTGAAGGTAGCGGGGACTCCAATGAGCAGTTCTTC. Protein product: CASSEGSGDSNEQFF. V is TRBV6-4 and J is TRBJ2-1; 8 nucleotides align to TRBD2. From germline, CDR1 is MRHNA and CDR2 SNTAGT. Trimming at V came to 3 bases and at J to 6 bases, leaving 7 bases not matched to a gene. This CDR3 is built from 15 residues.

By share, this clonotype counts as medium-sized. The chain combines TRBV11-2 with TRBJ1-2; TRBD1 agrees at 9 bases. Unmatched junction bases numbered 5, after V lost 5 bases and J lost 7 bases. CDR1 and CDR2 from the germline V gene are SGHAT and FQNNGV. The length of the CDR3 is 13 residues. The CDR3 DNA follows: TGTGCCAGCAGCCGAGGGACAGGGTCTGGCTACACCTTC. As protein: CASSRGTGSGYTF.

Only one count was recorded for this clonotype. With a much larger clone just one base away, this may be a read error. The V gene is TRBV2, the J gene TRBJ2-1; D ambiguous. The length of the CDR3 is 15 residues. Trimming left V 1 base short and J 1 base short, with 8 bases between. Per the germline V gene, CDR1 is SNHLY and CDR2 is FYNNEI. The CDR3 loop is CASSEEKSSYNEQFF. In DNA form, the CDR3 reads TGTGCCAGCAGTGAAGAGAAGTCGTCCTACAATGAGCAGTTCTTC.

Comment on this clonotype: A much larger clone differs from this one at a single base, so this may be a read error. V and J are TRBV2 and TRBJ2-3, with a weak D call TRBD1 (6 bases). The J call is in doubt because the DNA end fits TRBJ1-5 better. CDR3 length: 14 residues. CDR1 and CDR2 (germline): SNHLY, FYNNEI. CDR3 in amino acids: CASRGTSSTDTQHF. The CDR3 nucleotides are TGTGCCAGCAGGGGGACATCTAGCACAGATACGCAGCATTTT.

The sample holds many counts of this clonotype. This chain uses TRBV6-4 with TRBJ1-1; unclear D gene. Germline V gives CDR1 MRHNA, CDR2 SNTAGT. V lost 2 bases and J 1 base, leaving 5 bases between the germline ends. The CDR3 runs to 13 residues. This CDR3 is CASSDRANTEAFF. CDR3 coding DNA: TGTGCCAGCAGTGACAGGGCGAACACTGAAGCTTTCTTT.

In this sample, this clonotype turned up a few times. CDR3 loop: CASGTDNQPQHF. The CDR3 coding sequence is TGTGCCAGCGGGACAGACAATCAGCCCCAGCATTTT. This sequence joins TRBV7-9 and TRBJ1-5; 7 bases map to TRBD1. The CDR3 contains 12 residues. Germline V gene lookup returns CDR1 SEHNR and CDR2 FQNEAQ (reference sequence). V gave up 8 bases and J gave up 3 bases; unmatched junction bases: 1.

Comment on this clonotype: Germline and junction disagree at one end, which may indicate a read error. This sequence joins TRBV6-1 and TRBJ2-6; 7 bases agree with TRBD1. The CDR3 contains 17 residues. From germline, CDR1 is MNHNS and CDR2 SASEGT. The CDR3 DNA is TGTGCCAGCAGTGGACAGGGCTCCCTCTCTGGGGCCAACGTCCTGATTTTC. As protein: CASSGQGSLSGANVLIF.

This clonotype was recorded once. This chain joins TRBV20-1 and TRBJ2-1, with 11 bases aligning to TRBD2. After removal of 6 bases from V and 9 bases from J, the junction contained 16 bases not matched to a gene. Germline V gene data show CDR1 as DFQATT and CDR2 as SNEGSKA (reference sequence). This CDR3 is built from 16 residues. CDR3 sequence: CSATRESSGRAREQFF. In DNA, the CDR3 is TGCAGTGCGACACGCGAGAGTAGCGGGAGGGCCCGTGAGCAGTTCTTC.

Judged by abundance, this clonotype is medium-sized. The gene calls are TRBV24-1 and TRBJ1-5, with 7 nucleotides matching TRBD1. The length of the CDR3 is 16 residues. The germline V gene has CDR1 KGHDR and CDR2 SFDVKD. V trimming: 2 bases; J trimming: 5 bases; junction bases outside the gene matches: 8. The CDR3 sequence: CATSDSAGGSYQPQHF. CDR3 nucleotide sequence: TGTGCCACCAGTGATTCGGCAGGGGGGAGTTATCAGCCCCAGCATTTT.

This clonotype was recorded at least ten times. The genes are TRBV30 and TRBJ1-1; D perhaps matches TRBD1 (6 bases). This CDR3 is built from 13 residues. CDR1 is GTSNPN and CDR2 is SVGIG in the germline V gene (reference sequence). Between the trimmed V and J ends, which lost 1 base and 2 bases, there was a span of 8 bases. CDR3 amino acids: CAWSAGANTEAFF. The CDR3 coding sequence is TGTGCCTGGAGTGCAGGGGCCAACACTGAAGCTTTCTTT.

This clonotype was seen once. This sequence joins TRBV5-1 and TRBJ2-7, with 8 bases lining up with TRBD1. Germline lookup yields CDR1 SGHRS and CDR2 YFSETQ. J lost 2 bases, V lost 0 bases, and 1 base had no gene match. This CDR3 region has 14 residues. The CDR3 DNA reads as TGCGCCAGCAGCTTGGAGGACAGGGCCTACGAGCAGTACTTC. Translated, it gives CASSLEDRAYEQYF.

The CDR3 is CASSGTGDRYQPQHF. CDR3 nucleotide sequence: TGTGCCAGCAGTGGGACAGGGGATCGCTATCAGCCCCAGCATTTT. The chain combines TRBV2 with TRBJ1-5, with TRBD1 matching 9 bases. CDR1 and CDR2 from the germline V gene are SNHLY and FYNNEI. This CDR3 comprises 15 residues. The trim removed 4 bases at V and 5 bases at J, leaving 6 bases unmatched. The full variable domain, its missing parts supplied by reference TRBV2 and TRBJ1-5, is EPEVTQTPSHQVTQMGQEVILRCVPISNHLYFYWYRQILGQKVEFLVSFYNNEISEKSEIFDDQFSVERPDGSNFTLKIRSTKLEDSAMYFCASSGTGDRYQPQHFGDGTRLSIL.

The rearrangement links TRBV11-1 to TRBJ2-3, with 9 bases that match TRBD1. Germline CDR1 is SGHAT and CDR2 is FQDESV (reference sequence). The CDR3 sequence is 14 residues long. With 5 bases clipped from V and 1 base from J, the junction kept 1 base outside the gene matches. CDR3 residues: CASSRDRGTDTQYF. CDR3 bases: TGTGCCAGCAGCAGGGACAGGGGCACAGATACGCAGTATTTT.

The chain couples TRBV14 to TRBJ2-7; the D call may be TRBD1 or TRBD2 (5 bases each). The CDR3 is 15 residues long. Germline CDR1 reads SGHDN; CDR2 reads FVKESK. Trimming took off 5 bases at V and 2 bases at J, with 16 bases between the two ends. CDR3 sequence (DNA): TGTGCCAGCAGCGCGGGTTGGGGCAACGCCTACGAGCAGTACTTC. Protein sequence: CASSAGWGNAYEQYF.

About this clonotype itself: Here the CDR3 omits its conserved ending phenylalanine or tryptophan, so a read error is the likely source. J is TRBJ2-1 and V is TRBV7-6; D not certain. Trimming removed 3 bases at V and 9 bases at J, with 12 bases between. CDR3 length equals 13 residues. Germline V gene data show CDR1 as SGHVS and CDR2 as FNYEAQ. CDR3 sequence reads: CASSFIALGEQFL. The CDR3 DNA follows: TGTGCCAGCAGCTTTATCGCACTGGGTGAGCAGTTCCTC.

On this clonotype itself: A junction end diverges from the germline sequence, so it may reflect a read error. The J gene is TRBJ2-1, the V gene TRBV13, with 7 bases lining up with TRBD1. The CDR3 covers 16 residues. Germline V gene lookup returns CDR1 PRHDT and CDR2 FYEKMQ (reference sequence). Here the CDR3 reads CASSPRGQLVGSEQSF. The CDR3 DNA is TGTGCCAGCAGCCCAAGGGGACAGCTGGTCGGAAGTGAGCAGTCCTTC.

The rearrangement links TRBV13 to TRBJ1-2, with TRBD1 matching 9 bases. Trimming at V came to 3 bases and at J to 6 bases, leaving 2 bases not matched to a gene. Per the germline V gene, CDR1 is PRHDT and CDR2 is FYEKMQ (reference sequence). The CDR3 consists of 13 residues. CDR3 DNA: TGTGCCAGCAGCTTGCACAGGGGGCATGGCTACACCTTC. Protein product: CASSLHRGHGYTF. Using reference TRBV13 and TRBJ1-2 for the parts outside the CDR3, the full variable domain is AAGVIQSPRHLIKEKRETATLKCYPIPRHDTVYWYQQGPGQDPQFLISFYEKMQSDKGSIPDRFSAQQFSDYHSELNMSSLELGDSALYFCASSLHRGHGYTFGSGTRLTVV.

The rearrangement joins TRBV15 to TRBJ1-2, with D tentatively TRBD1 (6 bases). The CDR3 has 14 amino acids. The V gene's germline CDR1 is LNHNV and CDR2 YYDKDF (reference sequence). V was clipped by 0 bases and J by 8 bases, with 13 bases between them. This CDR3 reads CATSREFSGVGYTF. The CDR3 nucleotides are TGTGCCACCAGCAGAGAATTCTCAGGGGTCGGCTACACCTTC.

CDR3 bases: TGTGCCAGCAGTGAAGAAGCGGGCTCCTACAATGAGCAGTTCTTC. Translated: CASSEEAGSYNEQFF. The chain links TRBV6-1 to TRBJ2-1, with D maybe TRBD2 (6 bases). Germline values: CDR1 MNHNS, CDR2 SASEGT. V was clipped by 1 base and J by 0 bases, with 7 bases between them. The CDR3 is 15 amino acids.

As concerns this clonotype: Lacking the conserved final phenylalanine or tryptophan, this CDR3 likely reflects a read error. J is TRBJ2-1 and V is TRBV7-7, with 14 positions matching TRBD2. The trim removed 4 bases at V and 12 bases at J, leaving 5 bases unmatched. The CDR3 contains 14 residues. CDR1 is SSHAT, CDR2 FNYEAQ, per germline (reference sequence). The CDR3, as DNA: TGTGCCAGCAGCTCGGGACTAGCGGGAGATGTGCAGTTCATC. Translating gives CASSSGLAGDVQFI.